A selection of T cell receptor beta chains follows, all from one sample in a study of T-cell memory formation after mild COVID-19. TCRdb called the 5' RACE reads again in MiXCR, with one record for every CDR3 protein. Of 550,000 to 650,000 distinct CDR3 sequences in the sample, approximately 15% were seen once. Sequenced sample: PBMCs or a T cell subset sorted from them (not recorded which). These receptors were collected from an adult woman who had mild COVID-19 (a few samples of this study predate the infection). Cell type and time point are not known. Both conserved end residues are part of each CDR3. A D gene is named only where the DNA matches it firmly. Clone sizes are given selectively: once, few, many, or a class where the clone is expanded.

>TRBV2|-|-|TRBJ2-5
CASSQNYQGQETQYF
TGTGCCAGCAGTCAGAACTACCAGGGCCAAGAGACCCAGTACTTC
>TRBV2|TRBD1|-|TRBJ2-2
CASGGQAGELFF
TGTGCCAGCGGAGGACAGGCCGGGGAGCTGTTTTTT
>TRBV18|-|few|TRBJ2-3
CASSTGPPSSTDTQYF
TGTGCCAGCTCAACTGGGCCTCCTTCTAGCACAGATACGCAGTATTTT
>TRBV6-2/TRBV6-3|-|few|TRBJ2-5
CAGGNYETQYF
TGCGCTGGAGGGAATTATGAGACCCAGTACTTC
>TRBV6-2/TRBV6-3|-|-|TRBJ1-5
CASSYEGVTEHF
TGTGCCAGCAGTTACGAGGGGGTAACAGAGCATTTT
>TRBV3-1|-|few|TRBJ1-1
CASSQDGAREAFF
TGTGCCAGCAGCCAAGATGGGGCCCGTGAAGCTTTCTTT
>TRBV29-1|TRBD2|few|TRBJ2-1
CSVAQTSGGTYNEQFF
TGCAGCGTCGCCCAAACTAGCGGTGGAACCTACAATGAGCAGTTCTTC
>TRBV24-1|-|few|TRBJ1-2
CATSDRIQGIDGYTF
TGTGCCACCAGTGACCGGATACAGGGAATCGATGGCTACACCTTC
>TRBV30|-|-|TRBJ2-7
CAWSALEDTAYEQYF
TGTGCCTGGAGTGCACTGGAGGACACAGCCTACGAGCAGTACTTC
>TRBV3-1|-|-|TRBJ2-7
CASSPSVGLSSYEQYF
TGTGCCAGCAGCCCGTCGGTCGGGCTGAGCTCCTACGAGCAGTACTTC
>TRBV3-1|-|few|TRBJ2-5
CASSWRGGETQYF
TGTGCCAGCAGCTGGCGGGGCGGGGAGACCCAGTACTTC
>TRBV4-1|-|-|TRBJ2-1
CASSRVPSSYNEQFF
TGCGCCAGCAGCCGGGTCCCGAGCTCCTACAATGAGCAGTTCTTC
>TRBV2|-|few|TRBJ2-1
CASSNEATGRKFF
TGTGCCAGCAGCAACGAGGCGACAGGACGAAAGTTCTTC
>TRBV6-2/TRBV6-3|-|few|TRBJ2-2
CASSYDLDTGELFF
TGTGCCAGCAGTTATGATTTGGACACCGGGGAGCTGTTTTTT
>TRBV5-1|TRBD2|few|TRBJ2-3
CASSPARTSTSTDTQYF
TGCGCCAGCAGCCCGGCTAGGACTAGCACTAGCACAGATACGCAGTATTTT
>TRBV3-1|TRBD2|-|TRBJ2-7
CASSPPPREFPYEQYF
TGTGCCAGCAGCCCCCCCCCGCGGGAGTTCCCCTACGAGCAGTACTTC
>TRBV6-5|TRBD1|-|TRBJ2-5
CASSSGTGAQETQYF
TGTGCCAGCAGCTCCGGGACAGGGGCTCAAGAGACCCAGTACTTC
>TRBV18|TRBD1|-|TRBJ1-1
CASSPSKDRGYTEAFF
TGTGCCAGCTCACCATCGAAAGACAGGGGATACACTGAAGCTTTCTTT
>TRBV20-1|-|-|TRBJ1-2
CSAIQGARNYGYTF
TGCAGTGCCATACAGGGAGCTCGTAACTATGGCTACACCTTC
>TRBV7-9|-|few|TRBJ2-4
CASSLGFGEDWNIQYF
TGTGCCAGCAGCTTAGGTTTCGGGGAGGACTGGAACATTCAGTACTTC
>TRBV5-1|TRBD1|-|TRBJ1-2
CASSITGTGNYGYTF
TGCGCCAGCAGCATAACCGGGACAGGGAACTATGGCTACACCTTC
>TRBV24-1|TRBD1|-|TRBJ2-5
CATSTGGQETQYF
TGTGCCACCAGTACAGGGGGCCAAGAGACCCAGTACTTC
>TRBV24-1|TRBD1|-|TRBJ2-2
CATRGQGNTGELFF
TGTGCCACCAGGGGACAGGGGAACACCGGGGAGCTGTTTTTT
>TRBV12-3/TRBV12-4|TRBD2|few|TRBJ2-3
CASRRGVSTDTQYF
TGTGCCAGCCGGCGGGGGGTCAGCACAGATACGCAGTATTTT
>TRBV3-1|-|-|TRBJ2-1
CASSQEVRYNEQFF
TGTGCCAGCAGCCAAGAAGTCAGGTACAATGAGCAGTTCTTC
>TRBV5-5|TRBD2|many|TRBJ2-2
CASSLRLRSGSNTGELFF
TGTGCCAGCAGCTTGCGCCTTCGGAGCGGGAGTAACACCGGGGAGCTGTTTTTT
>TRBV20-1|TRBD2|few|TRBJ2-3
CSARQRGGMDTQYF
TGCAGTGCTAGGCAGCGGGGGGGCATGGATACGCAGTATTTT
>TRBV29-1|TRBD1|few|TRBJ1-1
CSVEGDRGRYSEAFF
TGCAGCGTTGAAGGAGACAGGGGCAGGTATTCTGAAGCTTTCTTT
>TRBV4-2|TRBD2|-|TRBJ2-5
CASSQDRTSGRGQYF
TGTGCCAGCAGCCAAGATAGGACTAGCGGGAGAGGCCAGTACTTC